The T cell receptor (beta chain) under discussion was sequenced for a study of blood T cell repertoires in COVID-19. Study in general: COVID-19 samples, acute and convalescent, were from the United States, Italy and Spain. From T cells, B-cell-depleted T cells, or PBMCs came the material, which was cDNA or gDNA.

CDR1 and CDR2 (germline): SGHRS, YFSETQ. This CDR3 is built from 16 residues. Unmatched junction bases numbered 5, after V lost 0 bases and J lost 3 bases. As originally analysed: The assay estimated nucleated cells by amplifying reference gene primers. Only in-frame clones appear in the TCRdb table, and some are missing; sequencing was by immunoSEQ multiplex PCR. That table furnishes V, J and clone size, whereas the DNA furnished D and trimming. The table includes roughly 100,000 clones, over 75% detected once. The chain recombines TRBV5-1 with TRBJ2-1; 8 bases map to TRBD1. The sequence was collected from a young woman with acute or convalescent COVID-19. Source material: peripheral blood. The CDR3 coding sequence is TGCGCCAGCAGCTTGGGACAGGGGATCTACTACAATGAGCAGTTCTTC. Translation: CASSLGQGIYYNEQFF.